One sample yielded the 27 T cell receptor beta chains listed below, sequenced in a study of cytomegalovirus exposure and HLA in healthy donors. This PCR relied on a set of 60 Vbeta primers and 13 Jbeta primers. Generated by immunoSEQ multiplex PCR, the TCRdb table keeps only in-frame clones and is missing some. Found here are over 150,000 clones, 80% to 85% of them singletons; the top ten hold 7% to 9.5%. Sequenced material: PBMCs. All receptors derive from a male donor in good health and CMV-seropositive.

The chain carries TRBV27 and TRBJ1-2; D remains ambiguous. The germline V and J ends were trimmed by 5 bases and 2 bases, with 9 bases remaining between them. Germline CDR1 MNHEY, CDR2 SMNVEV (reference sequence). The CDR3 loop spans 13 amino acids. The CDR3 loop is CASSEGRNYGYTF. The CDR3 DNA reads TGTGCCAGCAGTGAAGGCAGGAACTATGGCTACACCTTC.

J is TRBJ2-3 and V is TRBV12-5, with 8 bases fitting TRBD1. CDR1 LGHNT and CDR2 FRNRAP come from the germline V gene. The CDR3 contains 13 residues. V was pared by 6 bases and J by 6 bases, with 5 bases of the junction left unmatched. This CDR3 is CASGRQGWDTQYF. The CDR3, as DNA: TGTGCTAGTGGCCGACAGGGGTGGGATACGCAGTATTTT. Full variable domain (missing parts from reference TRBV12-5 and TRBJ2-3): DARVTQTPRHKVTEMGQEVTMRCQPILGHNTVFWYRQTMMQGLELLAYFRNRAPLDDSGMPKDRFSAEMPDATLATLKIQPSEPRDSAVYFCASGRQGWDTQYFGPGTRLTVL.

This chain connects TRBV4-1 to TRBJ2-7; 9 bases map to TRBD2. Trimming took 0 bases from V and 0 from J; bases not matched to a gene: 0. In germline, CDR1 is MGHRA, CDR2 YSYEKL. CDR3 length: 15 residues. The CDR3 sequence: CASSQDSGGSYEQYF. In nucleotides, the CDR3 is TGCGCCAGCAGCCAAGATAGCGGGGGCTCCTACGAGCAGTACTTC.

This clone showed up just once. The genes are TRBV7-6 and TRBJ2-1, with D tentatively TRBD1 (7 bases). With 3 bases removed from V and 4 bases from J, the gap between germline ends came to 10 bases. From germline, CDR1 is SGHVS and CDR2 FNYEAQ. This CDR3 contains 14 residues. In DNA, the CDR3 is TGTGCCAGCAGCTTGGGGGGACAGTACAATGAGCAGTTCTTC. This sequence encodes CASSLGGQYNEQFF.

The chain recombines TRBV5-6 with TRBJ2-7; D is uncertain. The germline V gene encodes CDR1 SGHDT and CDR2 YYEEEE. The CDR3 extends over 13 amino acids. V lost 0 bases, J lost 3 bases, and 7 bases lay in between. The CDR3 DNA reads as TGTGCCAGCAGCTTGGTTGCGCGCTACGAGCAGTACTTC. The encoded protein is CASSLVARYEQYF.

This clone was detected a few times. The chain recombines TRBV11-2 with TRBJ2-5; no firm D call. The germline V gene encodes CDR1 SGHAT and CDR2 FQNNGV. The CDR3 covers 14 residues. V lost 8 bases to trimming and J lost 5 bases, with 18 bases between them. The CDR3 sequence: CASQLSPAGETQYF. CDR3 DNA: TGTGCCAGCCAGCTTAGCCCCGCTGGCGAGACCCAGTACTTC. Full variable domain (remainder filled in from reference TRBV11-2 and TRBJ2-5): EAGVAQSPRYKIIEKRQSVAFWCNPISGHATLYWYQQILGQGPKLLIQFQNNGVVDDSQLPKDRFSAERLKGVDSTLKIQPAKLEDSAVYLCASQLSPAGETQYFGPGTRLLVL.

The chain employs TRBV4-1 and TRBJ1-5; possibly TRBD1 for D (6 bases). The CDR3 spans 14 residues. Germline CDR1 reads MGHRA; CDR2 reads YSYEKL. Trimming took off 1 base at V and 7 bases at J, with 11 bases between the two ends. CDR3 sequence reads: CASSQVGGEQPQHF. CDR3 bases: TGCGCCAGCAGCCAAGTTGGGGGCGAGCAGCCCCAGCATTTT.

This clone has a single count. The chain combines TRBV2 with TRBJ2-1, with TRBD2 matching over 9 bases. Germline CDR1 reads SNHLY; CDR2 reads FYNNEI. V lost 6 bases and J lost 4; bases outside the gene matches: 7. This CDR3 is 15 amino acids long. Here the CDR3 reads CASSTRAGGYNEQFF. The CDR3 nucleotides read TGTGCCAGCAGCACAAGGGCGGGGGGGTACAATGAGCAGTTCTTC.

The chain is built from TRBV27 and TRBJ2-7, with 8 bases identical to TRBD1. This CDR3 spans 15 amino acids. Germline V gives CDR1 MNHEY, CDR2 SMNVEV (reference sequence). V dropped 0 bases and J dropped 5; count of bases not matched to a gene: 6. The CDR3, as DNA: TGTGCCAGCAGTTTATCGCGGCAGGGGGCCCACGAGCAGTACTTC. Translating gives CASSLSRQGAHEQYF.

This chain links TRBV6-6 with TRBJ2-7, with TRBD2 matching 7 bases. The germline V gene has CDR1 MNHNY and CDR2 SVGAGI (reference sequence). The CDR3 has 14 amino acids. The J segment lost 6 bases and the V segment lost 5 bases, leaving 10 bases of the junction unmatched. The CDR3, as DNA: TGTGCCAGCAGTACCGGGACTATCTATCTCGAGCAGTACTTC. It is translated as CASSTGTIYLEQYF.

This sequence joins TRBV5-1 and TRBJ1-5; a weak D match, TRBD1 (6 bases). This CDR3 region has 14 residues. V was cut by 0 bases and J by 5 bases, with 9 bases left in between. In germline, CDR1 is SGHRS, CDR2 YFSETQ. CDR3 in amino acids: CASSLEQGDQPQHF. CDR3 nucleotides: TGCGCCAGCAGCTTGGAACAGGGAGATCAGCCCCAGCATTTT. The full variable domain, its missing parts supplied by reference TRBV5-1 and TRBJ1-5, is KAGVTQTPRYLIKTRGQQVTLSCSPISGHRSVSWYQQTPGQGLQFLFEYFSETQRNKGNFPGRFSGRQFSNSRSEMNVSTLELGDSALYLCASSLEQGDQPQHFGDGTRLSIL.

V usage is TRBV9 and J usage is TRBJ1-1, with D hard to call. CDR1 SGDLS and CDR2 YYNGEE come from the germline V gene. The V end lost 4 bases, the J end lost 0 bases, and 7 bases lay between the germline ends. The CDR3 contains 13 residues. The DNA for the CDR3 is TGTGCCAGCAGCCCCGGAGTGAACACTGAAGCTTTCTTT. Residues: CASSPGVNTEAFF.

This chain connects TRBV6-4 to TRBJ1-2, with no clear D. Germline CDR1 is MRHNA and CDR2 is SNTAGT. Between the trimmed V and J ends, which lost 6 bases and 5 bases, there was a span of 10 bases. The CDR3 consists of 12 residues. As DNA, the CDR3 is TGTGCCAGCAGCCACCCGGGGTATGGCTACACCTTC. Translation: CASSHPGYGYTF.

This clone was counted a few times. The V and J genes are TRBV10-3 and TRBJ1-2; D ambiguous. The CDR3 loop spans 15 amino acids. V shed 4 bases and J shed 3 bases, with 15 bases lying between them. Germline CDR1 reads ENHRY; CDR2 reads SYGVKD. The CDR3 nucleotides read TGTGCCATCAGTGGATCGGAGTCTCCCTACTATGGCTACACCTTC. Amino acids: CAISGSESPYYGYTF.

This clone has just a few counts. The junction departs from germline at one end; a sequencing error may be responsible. This CDR3 is CASSPGQGGYGANGLTF. The CDR3 coding sequence is TGTGCCAGCAGCCCGGGACAGGGGGGTTATGGGGCCAACGGCCTGACTTTC. The rearrangement links TRBV27 to TRBJ2-6; TRBD1 matches 11 bases. This CDR3 region has 17 residues. CDR1 is MNHEY, CDR2 SMNVEV, per germline (reference sequence).

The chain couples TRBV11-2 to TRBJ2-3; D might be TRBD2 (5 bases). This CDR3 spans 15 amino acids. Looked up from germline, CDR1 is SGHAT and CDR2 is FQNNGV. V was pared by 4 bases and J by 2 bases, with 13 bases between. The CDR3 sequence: CASSSLRRVTDTQYF. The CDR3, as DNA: TGTGCCAGCAGCTCCCTCAGGCGGGTCACAGATACGCAGTATTTT.

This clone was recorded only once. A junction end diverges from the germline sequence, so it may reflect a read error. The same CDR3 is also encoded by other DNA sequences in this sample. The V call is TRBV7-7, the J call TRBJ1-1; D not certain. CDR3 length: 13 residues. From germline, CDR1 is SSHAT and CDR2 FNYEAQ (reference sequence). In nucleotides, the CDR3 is TGTGCCAGTAGCTTAGTAGAGAACACTGAAGCTTTCTTT. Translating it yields CASSLVENTEAFF. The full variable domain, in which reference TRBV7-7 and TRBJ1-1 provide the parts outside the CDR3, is GAGVSQSPRYKVTKRGQDVTLRCDPISSHATLYWYQQALGQGPEFLTYFNYEAQPDKSGLPSDRFSAERPEGSISTLTIQRTEQRDSAMYRCASSLVENTEAFFGQGTRLTVV.

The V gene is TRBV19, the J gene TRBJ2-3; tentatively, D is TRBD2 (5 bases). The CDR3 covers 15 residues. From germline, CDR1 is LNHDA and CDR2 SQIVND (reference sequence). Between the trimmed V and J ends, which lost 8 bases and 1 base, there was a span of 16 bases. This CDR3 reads CASSGLFLGTDTQYF. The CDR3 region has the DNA TGTGCCAGTTCGGGGTTATTCCTTGGCACAGATACGCAGTATTTT.

The DNA for the CDR3 is TGTGCCAGCAGTTATACTAGGGTATCCGATGGCTACACCTTC. This sequence encodes CASSYTRVSDGYTF. The chain joins TRBV27 to TRBJ1-2; D gene ambiguous. The V end was cut by 4 bases, the J end by 6 bases, with 15 bases between. Germline V gene data show CDR1 as MNHEY and CDR2 as SMNVEV (reference sequence). The CDR3 length is 14 residues.

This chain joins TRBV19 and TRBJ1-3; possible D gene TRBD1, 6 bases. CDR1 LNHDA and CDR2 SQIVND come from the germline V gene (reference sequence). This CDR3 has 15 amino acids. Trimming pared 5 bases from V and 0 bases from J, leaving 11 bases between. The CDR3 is CASSGGFLSGNTIYF. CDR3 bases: TGTGCCAGTAGTGGGGGCTTCCTCTCTGGAAACACCATATATTTT.

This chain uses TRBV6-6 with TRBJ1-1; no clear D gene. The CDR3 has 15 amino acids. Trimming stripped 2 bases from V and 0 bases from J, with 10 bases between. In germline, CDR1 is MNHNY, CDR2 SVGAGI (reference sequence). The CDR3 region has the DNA TGTGCCAGCAGTTACAATCGGGGTATGAACACTGAAGCTTTCTTT. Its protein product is CASSYNRGMNTEAFF.

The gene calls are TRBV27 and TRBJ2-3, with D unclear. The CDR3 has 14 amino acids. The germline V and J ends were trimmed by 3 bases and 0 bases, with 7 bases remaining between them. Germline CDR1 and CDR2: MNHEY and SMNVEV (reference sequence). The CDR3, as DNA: TGTGCCAGCAGTTTCTGGCCTAGCACAGATACGCAGTATTTT. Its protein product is CASSFWPSTDTQYF.

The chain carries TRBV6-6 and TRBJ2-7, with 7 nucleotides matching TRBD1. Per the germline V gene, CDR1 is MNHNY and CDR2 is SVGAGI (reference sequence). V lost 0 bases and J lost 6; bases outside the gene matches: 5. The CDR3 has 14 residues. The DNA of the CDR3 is TGTGCCAGCAGTTACTCGATGCCAGGGGGCGAGCAGTACTTC. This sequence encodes CASSYSMPGGEQYF.

CDR3 DNA sequence: TGTGCCAGCAGCGAGACCCGGGACAGGGCTGGGGATGAGCAGTTCTTC. Translated, it gives CASSETRDRAGDEQFF. This chain connects TRBV5-6 to TRBJ2-1; the match to TRBD1 covers 9 bases. Unmatched junction bases numbered 13, after V lost 4 bases and J lost 8 bases. This CDR3 has 16 residues. Per the germline V gene, CDR1 is SGHDT and CDR2 is YYEEEE.

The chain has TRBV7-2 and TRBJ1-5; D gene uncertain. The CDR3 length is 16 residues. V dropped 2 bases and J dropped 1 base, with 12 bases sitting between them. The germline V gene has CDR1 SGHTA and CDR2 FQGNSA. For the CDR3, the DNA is TGTGCCAGCAGCTTAATTCTTGGCCTGAGCAATCAGCCCCAGCATTTT. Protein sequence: CASSLILGLSNQPQHF.

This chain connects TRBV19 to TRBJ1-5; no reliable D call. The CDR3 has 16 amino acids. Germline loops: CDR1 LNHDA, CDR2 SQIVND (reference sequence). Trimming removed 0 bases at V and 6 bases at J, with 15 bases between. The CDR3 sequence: CASSIDHGEGGQPQHF. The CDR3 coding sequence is TGTGCCAGTAGTATAGATCACGGGGAAGGTGGTCAGCCCCAGCATTTT.

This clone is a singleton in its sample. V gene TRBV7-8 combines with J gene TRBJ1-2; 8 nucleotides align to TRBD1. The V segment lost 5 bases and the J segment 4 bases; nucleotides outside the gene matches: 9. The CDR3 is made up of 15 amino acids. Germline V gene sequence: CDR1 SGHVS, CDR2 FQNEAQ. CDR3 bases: TGTGCCAGCAGCCAAGGACAGGGAGCGAGCTATGGCTACACCTTC. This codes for CASSQGQGASYGYTF.